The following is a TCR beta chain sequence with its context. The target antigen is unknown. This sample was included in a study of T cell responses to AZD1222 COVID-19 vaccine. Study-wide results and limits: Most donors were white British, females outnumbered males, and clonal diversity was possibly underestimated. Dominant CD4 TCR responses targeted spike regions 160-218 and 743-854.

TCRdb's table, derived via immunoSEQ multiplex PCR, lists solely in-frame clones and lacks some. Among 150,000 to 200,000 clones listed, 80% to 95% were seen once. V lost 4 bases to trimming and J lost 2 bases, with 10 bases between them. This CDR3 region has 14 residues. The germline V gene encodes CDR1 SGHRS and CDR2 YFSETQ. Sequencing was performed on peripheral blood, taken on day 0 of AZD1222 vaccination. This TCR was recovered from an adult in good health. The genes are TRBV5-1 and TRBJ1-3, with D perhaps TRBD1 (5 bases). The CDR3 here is CASSPGQAGNTIYF. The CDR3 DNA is TGCGCCAGCAGCCCAGGGCAGGCTGGAAACACCATATATTTT.